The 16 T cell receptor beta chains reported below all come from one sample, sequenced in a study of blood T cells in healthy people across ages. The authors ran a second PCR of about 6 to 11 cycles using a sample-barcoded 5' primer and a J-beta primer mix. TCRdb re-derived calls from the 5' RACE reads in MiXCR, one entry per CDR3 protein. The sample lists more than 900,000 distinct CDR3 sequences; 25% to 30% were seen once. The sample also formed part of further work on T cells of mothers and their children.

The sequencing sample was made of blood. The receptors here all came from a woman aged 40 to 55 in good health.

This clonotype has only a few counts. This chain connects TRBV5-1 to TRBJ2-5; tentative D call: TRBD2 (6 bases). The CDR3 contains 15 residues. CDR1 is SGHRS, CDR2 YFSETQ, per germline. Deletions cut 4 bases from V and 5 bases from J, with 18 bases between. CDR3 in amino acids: CASSISPGLGETQYF. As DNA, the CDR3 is TGCGCCAGCAGCATCTCACCGGGACTGGGGGAGACCCAGTACTTC.

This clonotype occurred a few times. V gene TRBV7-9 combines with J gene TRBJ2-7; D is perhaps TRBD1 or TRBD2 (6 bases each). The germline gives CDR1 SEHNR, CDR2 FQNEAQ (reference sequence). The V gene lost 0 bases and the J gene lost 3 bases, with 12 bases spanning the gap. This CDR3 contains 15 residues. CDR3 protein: CASSLAGGGFYEQYF. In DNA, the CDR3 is TGTGCCAGCAGCTTAGCGGGGGGCGGATTCTACGAGCAGTACTTC.

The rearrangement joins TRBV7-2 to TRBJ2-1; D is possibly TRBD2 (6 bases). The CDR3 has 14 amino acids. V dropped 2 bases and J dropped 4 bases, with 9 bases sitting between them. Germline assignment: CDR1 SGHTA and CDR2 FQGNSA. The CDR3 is CASSLSSDYNEQFF. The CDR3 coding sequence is TGTGCCAGCAGCTTATCTAGCGATTACAATGAGCAGTTCTTC.

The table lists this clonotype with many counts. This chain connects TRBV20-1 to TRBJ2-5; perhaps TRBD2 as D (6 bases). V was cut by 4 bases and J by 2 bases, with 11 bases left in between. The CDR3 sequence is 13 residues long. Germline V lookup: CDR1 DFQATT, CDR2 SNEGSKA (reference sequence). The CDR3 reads CSATGTFQETQYF. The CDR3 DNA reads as TGCAGTGCTACCGGGACTTTTCAAGAGACCCAGTACTTC.

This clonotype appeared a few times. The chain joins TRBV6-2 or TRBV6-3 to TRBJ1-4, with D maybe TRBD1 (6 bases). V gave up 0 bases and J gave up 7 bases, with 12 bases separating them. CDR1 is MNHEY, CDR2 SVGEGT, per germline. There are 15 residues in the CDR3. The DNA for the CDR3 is TGTGCCAGCAGTTACTCGGACAGCAGCCCTGAAAAACTGTTTTTT. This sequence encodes CASSYSDSSPEKLFF.

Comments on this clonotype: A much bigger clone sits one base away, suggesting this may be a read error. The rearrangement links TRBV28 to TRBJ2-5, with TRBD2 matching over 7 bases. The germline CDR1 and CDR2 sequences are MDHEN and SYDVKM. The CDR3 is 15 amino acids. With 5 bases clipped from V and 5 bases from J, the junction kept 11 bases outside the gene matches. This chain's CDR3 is CASSAVSVAGETQYF. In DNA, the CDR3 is TGTGCCAGCAGTGCCGTTAGCGTAGCGGGTGAGACCCAGTACTTC.

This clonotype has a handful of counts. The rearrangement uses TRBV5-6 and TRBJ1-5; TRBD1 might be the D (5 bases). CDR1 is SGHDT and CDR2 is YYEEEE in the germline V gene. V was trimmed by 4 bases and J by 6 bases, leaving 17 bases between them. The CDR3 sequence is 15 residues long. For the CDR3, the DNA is TGTGCCAGCAGCCCCGGGGCCCTGACGGGTCAGCCCCAGCATTTT. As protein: CASSPGALTGQPQHF.

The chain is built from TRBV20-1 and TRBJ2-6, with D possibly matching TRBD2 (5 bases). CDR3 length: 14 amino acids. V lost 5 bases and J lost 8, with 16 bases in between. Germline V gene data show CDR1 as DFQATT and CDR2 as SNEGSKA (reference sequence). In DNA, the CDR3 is TGCAGTGCTGAACCCGAGACGGGGACCAACGTCCTGACTTTC. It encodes CSAEPETGTNVLTF.

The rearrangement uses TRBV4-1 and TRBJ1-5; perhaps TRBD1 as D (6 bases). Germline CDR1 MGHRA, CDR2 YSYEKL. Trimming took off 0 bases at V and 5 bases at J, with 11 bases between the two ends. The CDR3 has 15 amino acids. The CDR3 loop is CASSQEGDIDQPQHF. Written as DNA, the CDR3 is TGCGCCAGCAGCCAAGAGGGGGACATAGATCAGCCCCAGCATTTT.

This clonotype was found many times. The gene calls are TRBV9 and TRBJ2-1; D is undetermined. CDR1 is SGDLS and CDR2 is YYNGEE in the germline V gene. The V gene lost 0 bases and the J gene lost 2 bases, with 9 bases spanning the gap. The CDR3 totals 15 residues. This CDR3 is CASSVDTVPYNEQFF. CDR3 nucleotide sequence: TGTGCCAGCAGCGTAGACACAGTACCCTACAATGAGCAGTTCTTC.

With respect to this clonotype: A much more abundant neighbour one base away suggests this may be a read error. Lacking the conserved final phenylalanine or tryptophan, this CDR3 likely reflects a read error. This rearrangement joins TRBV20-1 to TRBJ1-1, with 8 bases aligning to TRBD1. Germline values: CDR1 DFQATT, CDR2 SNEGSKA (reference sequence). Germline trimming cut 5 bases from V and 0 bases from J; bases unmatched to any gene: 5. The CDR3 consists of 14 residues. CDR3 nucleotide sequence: TGCAGTGCTCCCGGGACAGGACTGAACACTGAAGCTTTCGTT. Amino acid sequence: CSAPGTGLNTEAFV.

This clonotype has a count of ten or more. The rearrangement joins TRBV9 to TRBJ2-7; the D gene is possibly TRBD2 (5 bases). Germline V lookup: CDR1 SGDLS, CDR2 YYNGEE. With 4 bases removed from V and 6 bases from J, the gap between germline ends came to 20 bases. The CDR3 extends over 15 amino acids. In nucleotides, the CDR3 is TGTGCCAGCAGCCCAAGGACCACGGGGTTGGTCGAGCAGTACTTC. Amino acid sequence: CASSPRTTGLVEQYF. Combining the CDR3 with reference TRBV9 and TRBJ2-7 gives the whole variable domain DSGVTQTPKHLITATGQRVTLRCSPRSGDLSVYWYQQSLDQGLQFLIQYYNGEERAKGNILERFSAQQFPDLHSELNLSSLELGDSALYFCASSPRTTGLVEQYFGPGTRLTVT.

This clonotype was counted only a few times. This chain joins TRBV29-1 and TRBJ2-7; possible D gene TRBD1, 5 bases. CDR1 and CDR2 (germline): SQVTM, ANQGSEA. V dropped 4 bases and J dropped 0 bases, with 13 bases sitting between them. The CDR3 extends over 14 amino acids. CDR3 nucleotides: TGCAGCGTTGTTGCAGGGCCGGTCTCCTACGAGCAGTACTTC. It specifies CSVVAGPVSYEQYF.

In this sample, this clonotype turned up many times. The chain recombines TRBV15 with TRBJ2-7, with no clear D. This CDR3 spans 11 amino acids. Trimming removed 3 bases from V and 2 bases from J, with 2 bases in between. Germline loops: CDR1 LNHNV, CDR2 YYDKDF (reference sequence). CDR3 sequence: CATSSPYEQYF. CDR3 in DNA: TGTGCCACCAGCAGCCCCTACGAGCAGTACTTC.

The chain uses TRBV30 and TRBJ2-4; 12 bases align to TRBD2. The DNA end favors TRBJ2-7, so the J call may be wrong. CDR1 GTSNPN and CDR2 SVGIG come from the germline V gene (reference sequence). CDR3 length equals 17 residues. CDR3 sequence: CAWSPALTSGRPSEQYF. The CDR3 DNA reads TGTGCCTGGAGCCCCGCATTGACTAGCGGGAGACCAAGCGAGCAGTACTTC.

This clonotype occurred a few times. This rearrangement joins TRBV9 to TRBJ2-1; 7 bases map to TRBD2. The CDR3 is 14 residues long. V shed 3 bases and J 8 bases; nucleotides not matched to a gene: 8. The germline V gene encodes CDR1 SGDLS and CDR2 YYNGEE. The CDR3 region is CASSGGGSSDEQFF. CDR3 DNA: TGTGCCAGCAGCGGGGGGGGATCATCCGATGAGCAGTTCTTC.